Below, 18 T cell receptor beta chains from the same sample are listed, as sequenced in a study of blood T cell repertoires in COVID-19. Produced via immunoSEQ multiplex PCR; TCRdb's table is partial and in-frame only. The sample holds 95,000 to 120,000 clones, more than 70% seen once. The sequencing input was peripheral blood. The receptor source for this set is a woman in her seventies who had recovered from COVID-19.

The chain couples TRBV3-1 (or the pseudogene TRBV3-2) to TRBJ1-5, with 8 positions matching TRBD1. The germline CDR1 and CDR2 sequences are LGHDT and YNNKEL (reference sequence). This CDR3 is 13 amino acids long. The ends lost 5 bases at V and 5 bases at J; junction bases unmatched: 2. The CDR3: CASSADRDQPQHF. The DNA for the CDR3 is TGTGCCAGCAGCGCGGACAGGGATCAGCCCCAGCATTTT.

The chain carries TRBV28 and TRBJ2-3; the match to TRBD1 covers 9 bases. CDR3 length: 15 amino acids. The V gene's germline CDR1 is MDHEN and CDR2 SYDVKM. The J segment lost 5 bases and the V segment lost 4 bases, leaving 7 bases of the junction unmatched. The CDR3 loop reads CASSSRDRAEDTQYF. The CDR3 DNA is TGTGCCAGCAGTTCCCGGGACAGGGCGGAAGATACGCAGTATTTT.

CDR3 nucleotides: TGTGCCTGGAGCATGAACAGGGACAGGCGATCCTACGAGCAGTACTTC. Its translation: CAWSMNRDRRSYEQYF. The rearrangement links TRBV30 to TRBJ2-7; 8 nucleotides match TRBD1. This CDR3 is 16 amino acids long. Germline CDR1 and CDR2: GTSNPN and SVGIG (reference sequence). Unmatched junction bases numbered 11, after V lost 3 bases and J lost 1 base. Full variable domain (outside the CDR3, taken from reference TRBV30 and TRBJ2-7): SQTIHQWPATLVQPVGSPLSLECTVEGTSNPNLYWYRQAAGRGLQLLFYSVGIGQISSEVPQNLSASRPQDRQFILSSKKLLLSDSGFYLCAWSMNRDRRSYEQYFGPGTRLTVT.

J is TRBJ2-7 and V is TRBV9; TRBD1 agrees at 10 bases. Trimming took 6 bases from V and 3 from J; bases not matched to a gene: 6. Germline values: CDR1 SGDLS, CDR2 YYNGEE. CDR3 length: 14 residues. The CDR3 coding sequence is TGTGCCAGCAACCCGGGACAGGGGAACTACGAGCAGTACTTC. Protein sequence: CASNPGQGNYEQYF.

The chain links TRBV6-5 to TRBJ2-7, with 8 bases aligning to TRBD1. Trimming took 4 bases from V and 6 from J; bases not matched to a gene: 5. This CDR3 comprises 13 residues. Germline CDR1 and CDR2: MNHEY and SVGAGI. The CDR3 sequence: CASSSPGQGEQYF. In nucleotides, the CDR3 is TGTGCCAGCAGTTCACCAGGACAGGGCGAGCAGTACTTC.

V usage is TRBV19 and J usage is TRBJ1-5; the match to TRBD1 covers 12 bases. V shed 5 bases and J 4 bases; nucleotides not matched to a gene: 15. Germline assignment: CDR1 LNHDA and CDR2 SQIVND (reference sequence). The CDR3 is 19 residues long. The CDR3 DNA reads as TGTGCCAGTAGTCAACCCGGGACAGGGGGCTTTTATGGAAATCAGCCCCAGCATTTT. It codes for CASSQPGTGGFYGNQPQHF.

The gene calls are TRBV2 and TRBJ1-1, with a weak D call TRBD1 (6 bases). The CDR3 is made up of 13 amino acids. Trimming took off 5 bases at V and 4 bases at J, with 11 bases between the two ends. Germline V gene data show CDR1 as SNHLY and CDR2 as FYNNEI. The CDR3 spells CASSTGSSTEAFF. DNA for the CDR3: TGTGCCAGCAGTACAGGGTCCTCCACTGAAGCTTTCTTT.

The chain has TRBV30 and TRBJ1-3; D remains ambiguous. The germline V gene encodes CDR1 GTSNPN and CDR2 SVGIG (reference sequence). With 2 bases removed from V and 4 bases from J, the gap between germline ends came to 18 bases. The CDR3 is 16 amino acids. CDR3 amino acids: CAWSSLTRSGGNTIYF. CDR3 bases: TGTGCCTGGAGTTCCCTCACCAGGTCGGGGGGAAACACCATATATTTT.

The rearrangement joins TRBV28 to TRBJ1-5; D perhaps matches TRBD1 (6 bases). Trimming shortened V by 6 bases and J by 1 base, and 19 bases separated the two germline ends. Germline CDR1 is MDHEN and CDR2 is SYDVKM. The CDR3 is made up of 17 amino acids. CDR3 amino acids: CASRTNAGGRSNQPQHF. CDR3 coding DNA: TGTGCCAGCAGGACAAACGCGGGGGGGCGAAGCAATCAGCCCCAGCATTTT.

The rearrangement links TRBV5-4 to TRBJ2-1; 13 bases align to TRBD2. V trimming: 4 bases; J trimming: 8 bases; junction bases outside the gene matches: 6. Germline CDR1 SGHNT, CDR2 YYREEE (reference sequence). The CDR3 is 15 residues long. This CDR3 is CASSRGLAGADEQFF. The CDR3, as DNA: TGTGCCAGCAGCCGAGGACTAGCGGGAGCAGATGAGCAGTTCTTC.

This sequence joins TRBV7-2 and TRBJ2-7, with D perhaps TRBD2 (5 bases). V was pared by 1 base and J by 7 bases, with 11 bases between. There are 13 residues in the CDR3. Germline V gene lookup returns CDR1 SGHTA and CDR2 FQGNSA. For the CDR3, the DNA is TGTGCCAGCAGCTTAGTTGCGGGTTTTGAGCAGTACTTC. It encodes CASSLVAGFEQYF.

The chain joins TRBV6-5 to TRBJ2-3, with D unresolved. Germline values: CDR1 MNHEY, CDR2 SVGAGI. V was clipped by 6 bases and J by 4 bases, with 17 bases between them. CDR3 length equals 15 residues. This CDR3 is CASRLGASEADTQYF. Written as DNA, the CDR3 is TGTGCCAGCAGATTAGGTGCCTCCGAGGCAGATACGCAGTATTTT.

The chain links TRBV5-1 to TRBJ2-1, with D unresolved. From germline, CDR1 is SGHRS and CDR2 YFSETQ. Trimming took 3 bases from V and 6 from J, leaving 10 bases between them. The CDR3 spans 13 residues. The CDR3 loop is CASSWAPSNEQFF. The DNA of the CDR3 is TGCGCCAGCAGCTGGGCCCCTTCCAATGAGCAGTTCTTC. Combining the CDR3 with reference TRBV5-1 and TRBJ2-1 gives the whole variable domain KAGVTQTPRYLIKTRGQQVTLSCSPISGHRSVSWYQQTPGQGLQFLFEYFSETQRNKGNFPGRFSGRQFSNSRSEMNVSTLELGDSALYLCASSWAPSNEQFFGPGTRLTVL.

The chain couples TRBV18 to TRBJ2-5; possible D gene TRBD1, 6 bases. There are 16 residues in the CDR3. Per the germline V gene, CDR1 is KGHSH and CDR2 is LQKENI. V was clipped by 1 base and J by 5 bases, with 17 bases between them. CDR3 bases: TGTGCCAGCTCACCACATGGGGGCCCCTTTCTGGAGACCCAGTACTTC. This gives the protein CASSPHGGPFLETQYF.

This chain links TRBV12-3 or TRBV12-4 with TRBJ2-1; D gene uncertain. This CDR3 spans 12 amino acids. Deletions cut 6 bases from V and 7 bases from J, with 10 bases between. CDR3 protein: CASRAGSNEQFF. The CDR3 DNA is TGTGCCAGCAGAGCAGGTAGTAATGAGCAGTTCTTC.

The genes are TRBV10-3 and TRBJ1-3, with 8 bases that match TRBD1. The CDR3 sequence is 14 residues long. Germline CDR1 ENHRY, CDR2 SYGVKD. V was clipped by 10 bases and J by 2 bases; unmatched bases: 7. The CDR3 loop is CATGQGATGNTIYF. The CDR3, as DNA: TGTGCCACCGGGCAGGGGGCTACTGGAAACACCATATATTTT.

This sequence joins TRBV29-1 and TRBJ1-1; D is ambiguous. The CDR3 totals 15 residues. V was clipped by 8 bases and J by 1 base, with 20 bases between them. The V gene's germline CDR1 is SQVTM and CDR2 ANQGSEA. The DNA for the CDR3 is TGCAGCTTGCGGGTGGTTGCCGGTTCGAACACTGAAGCTTTCTTT. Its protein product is CSLRVVAGSNTEAFF. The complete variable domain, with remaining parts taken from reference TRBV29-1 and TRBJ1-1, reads SAVISQKPSRDICQRGTSLTIQCQVDSQVTMMFWYRQQPGQSLTLIATANQGSEATYESGFVIDKFPISRPNLTFSTLTVSNMSPEDSSIYLCSLRVVAGSNTEAFFGQGTRLTVV.

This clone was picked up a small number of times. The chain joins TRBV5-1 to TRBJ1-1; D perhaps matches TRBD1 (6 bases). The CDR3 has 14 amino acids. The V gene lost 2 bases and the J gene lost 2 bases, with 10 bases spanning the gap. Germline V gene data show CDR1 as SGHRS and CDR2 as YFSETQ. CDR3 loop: CASSLRQANTEAFF. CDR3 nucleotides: TGCGCCAGCAGCTTAAGACAGGCTAACACTGAAGCTTTCTTT.